Listed below are T cell receptor beta chains from one sample, sequenced in a study of regulatory T cells in long-lasting Graves disease. MiXCR was run by TCRdb on the multiplex PCR reads, yielding one entry per CDR3 protein. Among some 450,000 distinct CDR3 sequences listed, about 16% were seen once. A further study also used this sample, focusing on T cells in Graves' hyperthyroidism and ophthalmopathy.

The sequencing here drew on peripheral blood mononuclear cells (PBMCs), taken at new diagnosis, from a patient treated with antithyroid drugs. The receptors originated from a woman under 40 with Graves disease. Each CDR3 is given with its conserved first and last residue. The D gene is left open where the match is weak. Clone size is shown for a subset of rows, as once, few, many or a class of expanded clone.

clone_size	j_call	v_call	d_call	cdr3_nt	cdr3_aa
.	TRBJ2-7	TRBV9	TRBD2	TGTGCCAGCAGCGTAGGAGCGGGAGGGCCGAGGGAGCAGTACTTC	CASSVGAGGPREQYF
many	TRBJ2-3	TRBV27	TRBD2	TGTGCCAGCAGTCCGGGACTAGTTAGCACAGATACGCAGTATTTT	CASSPGLVSTDTQYF
many	TRBJ2-1	TRBV7-2	.	TGTGCCAGCAGCTTAGCGTCCCAGCGGGTACCCTGGAGCTCCTACAATGAGCAGTTCTTC	CASSLASQRVPWSSYNEQFF
few	TRBJ2-7	TRBV15	.	TGTGCCACCAGCGATTCGACCGCAAGGGTCGGGCAGTACTTC	CATSDSTARVGQYF
few	TRBJ1-6	TRBV28	TRBD1	TGTGCCAGCACCCGGACAGGAAACGCTTCACCCCTCCACTTT	CASTRTGNASPLHF
many	TRBJ2-7	TRBV28	TRBD2	TGTGCCAGCAGTTTACAGCTAGCGGAAGGAAGTCACGAGCAGTACTTC	CASSLQLAEGSHEQYF
many	TRBJ2-7	TRBV6-1	TRBD2	TGTGCCAGCAGTACCGGGACTAGCGGGAGCGACGAGCAGTACTTC	CASSTGTSGSDEQYF
.	TRBJ2-3	TRBV9	TRBD2	TGTGCCAGCAGCGAGACTAGCGGGAGACCCCCAGATACGCAGTATTTT	CASSETSGRPPDTQYF
many	TRBJ2-7	TRBV7-9	.	TGTGCCAGCCGATCTTTCAGCCGGGGAGGCTCCTACGAGCAGTACTTC	CASRSFSRGGSYEQYF
.	TRBJ2-7	TRBV30	TRBD2	TGTGCCTACGCAGTAGGAAGCGGGAGGAGCGAGCAGTACTTC	CAYAVGSGRSEQYF
few	TRBJ2-2	TRBV6-1	TRBD1	TGTGCCAGCGACAGGGAGAACACCGGGGAGCTGTTTTTT	CASDRENTGELFF
many	TRBJ2-1	TRBV7-2	.	TGTGCCAGCAGCTTAGGGGGGGCGGGGGCCCCTCGGAATGAGCAGTTCTTC	CASSLGGAGAPRNEQFF
few	TRBJ2-1	TRBV19	.	TGTGCCAGTACTCAGGGGTCTTACAATGAGCAGTTCTTC	CASTQGSYNEQFF
.	TRBJ2-7	TRBV27	.	TGTGCCAGCAGTTTACTCCGACCGGGGCCCACAGCCTACGAGCAGTACTTC	CASSLLRPGPTAYEQYF
.	TRBJ2-7	TRBV5-6	.	.	CASSFYICSAALTGSYEQYF
many	TRBJ2-7	TRBV28	.	TGTGCCAGCATAAACCAAGGCTCCTACGAGCAGTACTTC	CASINQGSYEQYF
many	TRBJ2-1	TRBV12-3/TRBV12-4	.	TGTGCCAGCAGTTTAGCCGTGCGGGCAGAGCAGTTCTTC	CASSLAVRAEQFF
many	TRBJ2-5	TRBV12-3/TRBV12-4	TRBD1	TGTGCCAGCAGCTATTCTCCCACACAGGGGTGGGAGACCCAGTACTTC	CASSYSPTQGWETQYF
few	TRBJ2-4	TRBV30	TRBD1	TGTGCCTGGAGTTCATCCGGGACAGGGGATCGAGTTCTGTACTTC	CAWSSSGTGDRVLYF
many	TRBJ1-2	TRBV7-9	.	TGTGCCAGCAGCTTAGGAGGGACGGTGGCTAACTATGGCTACACCTTC	CASSLGGTVANYGYTF
many	TRBJ1-1	TRBV6-1	.	TGTGCCAGCAGTGATTGGGGCTTTGAAGCTTTCTTT	CASSDWGFEAFF
.	TRBJ2-1	TRBV5-1	TRBD2	TGCGCCAGCAGCTTCCCTCGGGCTAGCGGGATTTACAATGAGCAGTTCTTC	CASSFPRASGIYNEQFF
.	TRBJ2-3	TRBV13	.	TGTGCCAGCAGCTCGGGGTACACAGATACGCAGTATTTT	CASSSGYTDTQYF
many	TRBJ1-4	TRBV28	.	TGTGCCAGCAGTTTCGACGTTTCAACTAATGAAAAACTGTTTTTT	CASSFDVSTNEKLFF
many	TRBJ2-1	TRBV18	TRBD2	TGTGCCAGCTCACCACCAGGACTAGCGGGAGGGAATGAGCAGTTCTTC	CASSPPGLAGGNEQFF
many	TRBJ2-1	TRBV20-1	TRBD2	TGCAGCAAGCCGGGACTAGCGGGAATGCATGAGCAGTTCTTC	CSKPGLAGMHEQFF
many	TRBJ2-5	TRBV6-5	TRBD2	TGTGCCAGCAGTTACCGGGGGGAAGGAGAGACCCAGTACTTC	CASSYRGEGETQYF
many	TRBJ2-7	TRBV11-1	.	TGTGCCAGCAGCTTCCCCGGGATCTCCTACGAGCAGTACTTC	CASSFPGISYEQYF
many	TRBJ2-7	TRBV5-1	TRBD2	TGCGCCAGCAGCCGGGGGCCTTTAGCGGGAGCCCCCGAGCAGTACTTC	CASSRGPLAGAPEQYF
.	TRBJ1-1	TRBV15	.	TGTGCCACCAGCAGAGATACGATCACTGAAGCTTTCTTT	CATSRDTITEAFF
many	TRBJ2-1	TRBV18	TRBD2	TGTGCCAGCTCACCACCGGGACTACCCAATGTGAATGAGCAGTTCTTC	CASSPPGLPNVNEQFF
.	TRBJ2-5	TRBV7-7	.	TGTGCTAGCAGCCCGCCCCTGGGGACAAAAGAGACCCAGTACTTC	CASSPPLGTKETQYF
many	TRBJ1-4	TRBV4-3	.	TGCGCCAGCAGCCAAGAACTGGGGATGGCTGAAAAACTGTTTTTT	CASSQELGMAEKLFF
.	TRBJ2-5	TRBV28	.	TGTGCCAGCAGTCCGCGGGGCGGGTACCAAGAGACCCAGTACTTC	CASSPRGGYQETQYF
.	TRBJ2-2	TRBV27	TRBD2	TGTGCCAGCCTACCTAGCGGGAGTGTCGACACCGGGGAGCTGTTTTTT	CASLPSGSVDTGELFF
few	TRBJ2-7	TRBV4-1	.	TGCGCCAGCAGCCTCGAGGTGACTACAGACGAGCAGTACTTC	CASSLEVTTDEQYF
few	TRBJ1-5	TRBV7-9	.	TGTGCCAGCAGCGTACAGCTCAATCAGCCCCAGCATTTT	CASSVQLNQPQHF
many	TRBJ2-3	TRBV3-1	TRBD2	TGTGCCAGCAGCCATCTCACTAGCGGGAGTAAACTTAGCACAGATACGCAGTATTTT	CASSHLTSGSKLSTDTQYF
many	TRBJ2-1	TRBV7-9	TRBD2	TGTGCCGCCCGGGACTACCTCAATGAGCAGTTCTTC	CAARDYLNEQFF
many	TRBJ2-1	TRBV30	TRBD2	TGTGCCTGGAGTTCCCCAGGGACTACCTCCTACAATGAGCAGTTCTTC	CAWSSPGTTSYNEQFF
few	TRBJ1-1	TRBV5-1	.	TGCGCCAGCAGCCCCGAGCCCGTCCCGGGCACTGAAGCTTTCTTT	CASSPEPVPGTEAFF
.	TRBJ2-7	TRBV18	.	TGTGCCAGCTCCCCCCGGGGCAGGGGGGACGAGCAGTACTTC	CASSPRGRGDEQYF
many	TRBJ2-1	TRBV12-3/TRBV12-4	TRBD2	TGTGCCAGCAGTTCCCGACTAGCGGGATACAATGAGCAGTTCTTC	CASSSRLAGYNEQFF
many	TRBJ2-1	TRBV20-1	.	TGCAGTGCTAGCGGGCTTTTGGCCTACAATGAGCAGTTCTTC	CSASGLLAYNEQFF
many	TRBJ1-5	TRBV28	.	TGTGCCAGCAGCCTCCTTATGGGGGCTAGCAATCAGCCCCAGCATTTT	CASSLLMGASNQPQHF
.	TRBJ2-3	TRBV6-1	.	TGTGCCAGCGCAAGGCGGGGCGGTCGGGGCGCAGATACGCAGTATTTT	CASARRGGRGADTQYF